Presented here are 11 T cell receptor beta chains from one specimen sequenced in a study of graft-versus-host responses after intestinal transplantation. Their cognate antigens are unknown. The protocol was immunoSEQ multiplex PCR, while the TCRdb copy is restricted to in-frame clones and leaves out a portion. The repertoire holds tens of thousands of clones, about 91% seen once, with nearly 0.5% in the top ten. Material: unstimulated CD8+ T cells sorted from spleen or lymph node cells, obtained before intestinal transplant. These receptors were taken from a human donor who received an intestinal transplant.

The V and J genes are TRBV27 and TRBJ1-1; maybe TRBD1 (6 bases). This CDR3 has 13 amino acids. The ends were cut back, 3 bases at V and 7 bases at J, with 12 bases in the middle. The V gene's germline CDR1 is MNHEY and CDR2 SMNVEV (reference sequence). The CDR3 nucleotides read TGTGCCAGCAGTTTCCGACAGGTCGGTGAAGCTTTCTTT. Amino acids: CASSFRQVGEAFF.

This clone was seen only a few times. The J gene is TRBJ1-5, the V gene TRBV30; TRBD1 agrees at 9 bases. CDR3 length: 14 amino acids. V trimming: 1 base; J trimming: 6 bases; junction bases outside the gene matches: 4. The V gene's germline CDR1 is GTSNPN and CDR2 SVGIG (reference sequence). CDR3 DNA sequence: TGTGCCTGGAGTGCGGGACAGGGTTTTCAGCCCCAGCATTTT. It encodes CAWSAGQGFQPQHF.

The rearrangement links TRBV7-4 to TRBJ1-1; D possibly corresponds to TRBD1 (6 bases). The length of the CDR3 is 13 residues. CDR1 and CDR2 (germline): SGHVT, SQSDAQ. V was clipped by 7 bases and J by 5 bases, with 14 bases between them. CDR3 region: CASTNKGGTEAFF. In DNA, the CDR3 is TGTGCCAGCACCAATAAGGGGGGGACTGAAGCTTTCTTT.

The CDR3 loop reads CASSAHRDEQYF. As DNA, the CDR3 is TGTGCCAGCAGCGCCCACAGGGACGAGCAGTACTTC. This chain uses TRBV11-2 with TRBJ2-7; D perhaps matches TRBD1 (6 bases). The CDR3 spans 12 residues. Trimming took 5 bases from V and 5 from J, leaving 10 bases between them. From germline, CDR1 is SGHAT and CDR2 FQNNGV.

This clone appeared a single time. J is TRBJ1-2 and V is TRBV6-5, with 7 bases that match TRBD1. This CDR3 region has 15 residues. After removal of 5 bases from V and 0 bases from J, the junction contained 6 bases not matched to a gene. The germline V gene encodes CDR1 MNHEY and CDR2 SVGAGI. DNA of the CDR3: TGTGCCAGCAGTGCCACAGGGGCGACTAACTATGGCTACACCTTC. It encodes CASSATGATNYGYTF.

This clone has only one observation. The V call is TRBV4-1, the J call TRBJ1-2; D might be TRBD1 (6 bases). Germline CDR1 is MGHRA and CDR2 is YSYEKL. V was pared by 1 base and J by 3 bases, with 12 bases between. The CDR3 length is 15 residues. This chain's CDR3 is CASSQVRGADYGYTF. DNA of the CDR3: TGCGCCAGCAGCCAAGTCCGGGGGGCGGACTATGGCTACACCTTC.

The V and J genes are TRBV5-1 and TRBJ2-1, with TRBD2 as a possible D gene (5 bases). Trimming pared 2 bases from V and 0 bases from J, leaving 9 bases between. The CDR3 length is 15 residues. CDR1 and CDR2 from the germline V gene are SGHRS and YFSETQ. The CDR3 region has the DNA TGCGCCAGCAGCTTTAGAGGGAGCTCCTACAATGAGCAGTTCTTC. It specifies CASSFRGSSYNEQFF.

The chain recombines TRBV20-1 with TRBJ2-5; D remains ambiguous. The germline V and J ends were trimmed by 2 bases and 2 bases, with 3 bases remaining between them. Germline CDR1 is DFQATT and CDR2 is SNEGSKA (reference sequence). This CDR3 contains 11 residues. The CDR3: CSARPQETQYF. The CDR3 DNA reads TGCAGTGCTAGACCGCAAGAGACCCAGTACTTC.

Notes on this clone: This same CDR3 is encoded by further DNA sequences in the sample. The rearrangement joins TRBV9 to TRBJ2-7; 9 bases align to TRBD1. The V and J ends lost 3 bases and 1 base, in that order; junction bases with no gene match: 5. The CDR3 spans 15 residues. Per germline, CDR1 SGDLS and CDR2 YYNGEE. In DNA form, the CDR3 reads TGTGCCAGCAGCGCGGGGACAGGGAATTCCTACGAGCAGTACTTC. It is translated as CASSAGTGNSYEQYF.

The chain carries TRBV6-5 and TRBJ1-4, with D unclear. Germline-derived CDR1 and CDR2 are MNHEY and SVGAGI. CDR3 length: 13 residues. The ends were cut back, 6 bases at V and 2 bases at J, with 7 bases in the middle. The DNA for the CDR3 is TGTGCCAGCAGGTCCGTGACTAATGAAAAACTGTTTTTT. This codes for CASRSVTNEKLFF.

This chain uses TRBV5-6 with TRBJ1-2; 7 nucleotides align to TRBD1. CDR1 is SGHDT and CDR2 is YYEEEE in the germline V gene. This CDR3 comprises 18 residues. The junction had 26 bases not matched to a gene; V was cut back by 7 bases and J by 8 bases. CDR3 coding DNA: TGTGCCAGCCTAACACAGCCCCAACCGGTAGACAGGGCAGACGGCTACACCTTC. As protein: CASLTQPQPVDRADGYTF.